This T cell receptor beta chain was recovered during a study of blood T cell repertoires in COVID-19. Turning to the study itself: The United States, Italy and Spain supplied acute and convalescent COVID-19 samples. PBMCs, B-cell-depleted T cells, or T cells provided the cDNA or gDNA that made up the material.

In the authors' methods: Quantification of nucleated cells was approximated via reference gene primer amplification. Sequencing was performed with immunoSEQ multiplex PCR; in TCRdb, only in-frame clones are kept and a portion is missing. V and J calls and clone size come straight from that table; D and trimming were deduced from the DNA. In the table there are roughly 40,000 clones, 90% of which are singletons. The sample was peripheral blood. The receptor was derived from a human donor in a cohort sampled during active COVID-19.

The DNA for the CDR3 is TGTGCCAGCAGTTTACGTGGCGGGACTAGCGGGACAGCCTACAATGAGCAGTTCTTC. This gives the protein CASSLRGGTSGTAYNEQFF. The chain carries TRBV27 and TRBJ2-1, with 13 bases matching TRBD2. The CDR3 consists of 19 residues. J was trimmed by 2 bases and V by 2 bases; bases with no gene match: 9. Germline V lookup: CDR1 MNHEY, CDR2 SMNVEV (reference sequence).